The 27 T cell receptor beta chains given below trace back to one sample, sequenced in a study of cytomegalovirus exposure and HLA in healthy donors. This PCR relied on a set of 60 Vbeta primers and 13 Jbeta primers. Profiling relied on immunoSEQ multiplex PCR, and the TCRdb table lists in-frame clones only, not all of them. The data contain under 200,000 clones, 82% of them singletons. The sample was PBMCs. The receptors derive from a man aged 50-60 years in good health and CMV-seropositive.

The chain uses TRBV27 and TRBJ1-4, with TRBD1 identical over 8 bases. Per the germline V gene, CDR1 is MNHEY and CDR2 is SMNVEV (reference sequence). The CDR3 totals 18 residues. V was pared by 6 bases and J by 0 bases, with 12 bases of the junction left unmatched. The DNA of the CDR3 is TGTGCCAGCAGCCCTCGAAGGGACAGGAAAACAACTAATGAAAAACTGTTTTTT. Translated, it gives CASSPRRDRKTTNEKLFF.

About this clone itself: An end of the junction differs from the germline gene, which may be a read error. The sample has other DNA sequences that encode this CDR3 too. The rearrangement links TRBV28 to TRBJ2-7; 7 bases agree with TRBD2. Germline values: CDR1 MDHEN, CDR2 SYDVKM. This CDR3 is built from 13 residues. The CDR3 coding sequence is TGCGCCAGCAGCTCCGGGACTACCTACGAGCAGTACTTC. Protein: CASSSGTTYEQYF.

The chain employs TRBV7-9 and TRBJ2-7; 12 bases are a match to TRBD1. Germline values: CDR1 SEHNR, CDR2 FQNEAQ (reference sequence). V was pared by 3 bases and J by 1 base, with 4 bases of the junction left unmatched. There are 16 residues in the CDR3. CDR3 amino acids: CASSLGQGALSYEQYF. CDR3 nucleotides: TGTGCCAGCAGCTTGGGACAGGGGGCTTTATCCTACGAGCAGTACTTC.

The V call is TRBV5-1, the J call TRBJ2-1, with 10 positions matching TRBD2. Trimming took 4 bases from V and 7 from J; bases not matched to a gene: 8. The CDR3 is made up of 15 amino acids. The germline V gene encodes CDR1 SGHRS and CDR2 YFSETQ. The CDR3 is CASSLGSSGGNEQFF. Written as DNA, the CDR3 is TGCGCCAGCAGCCTCGGCTCTAGCGGGGGTAATGAGCAGTTCTTC.

The chain joins TRBV28 to TRBJ2-1, with D unresolved. With 5 bases removed from V and 0 bases from J, the gap between germline ends came to 8 bases. The germline V gene has CDR1 MDHEN and CDR2 SYDVKM. This CDR3 has 14 amino acids. CDR3 residues: CASSPRGSYNEQFF. In DNA, the CDR3 is TGTGCCAGCAGTCCCCGCGGCTCCTACAATGAGCAGTTCTTC.

J is TRBJ1-3 and V is TRBV6-5, with no clear D. The CDR3 is made up of 14 amino acids. Germline V gene sequence: CDR1 MNHEY, CDR2 SVGAGI. The V end was cut by 6 bases, the J end by 1 base, with 10 bases between. The chain's CDR3 is CASRITESGNTIYF. CDR3 DNA sequence: TGTGCCAGCAGGATAACTGAGTCTGGAAACACCATATATTTT.

The chain has TRBV11-1 and TRBJ2-1; 9 positions agree with TRBD2. The CDR3 covers 16 residues. Germline V lookup: CDR1 SGHAT, CDR2 FQDESV (reference sequence). V was clipped by 0 bases and J by 8 bases; unmatched bases: 8. The CDR3 sequence: CASSLAIAGAKDEQFF. The CDR3 region has the DNA TGTGCCAGCAGCTTAGCCATAGCGGGGGCCAAGGATGAGCAGTTCTTC.

The V and J genes are TRBV7-2 and TRBJ2-7, with D unclear. This CDR3 contains 13 residues. The germline V gene encodes CDR1 SGHTA and CDR2 FQGNSA. V was pared by 2 bases and J by 0 bases, with 5 bases between. The CDR3 DNA reads as TGTGCCAGCAGCTTAACACCCTCCTACGAGCAGTACTTC. This sequence encodes CASSLTPSYEQYF.

This clone was observed a handful of times. The V gene is TRBV5-6, the J gene TRBJ1-6; 7 positions agree with TRBD1. The CDR3 sequence is 15 residues long. The V segment lost 6 bases and the J segment 11 bases; nucleotides outside the gene matches: 14. Germline-derived CDR1 and CDR2 are SGHDT and YYEEEE. DNA of the CDR3: TGTGCCAGCATTCGAGGGGGCGACGTCTATACACCCCTCCACTTT. Its translation is CASIRGGDVYTPLHF.

The genes are TRBV14 and TRBJ2-5, with TRBD1 identical over 10 bases. The CDR3 covers 15 residues. Trimming removed 1 base from V and 4 bases from J; junction bases left unmatched: 3. Looked up from germline, CDR1 is SGHDN and CDR2 is FVKESK. The CDR3 sequence is CASSQVTGGRETQYF. The CDR3 DNA reads as TGTGCCAGCAGCCAAGTGACAGGGGGCAGAGAGACCCAGTACTTC.

This clone has a single count. The J gene is TRBJ1-1, the V gene TRBV30, with D hard to call. The CDR3 covers 12 residues. Trimming shortened V by 5 bases and J by 10 bases, and 17 bases separated the two germline ends. Looked up from germline, CDR1 is GTSNPN and CDR2 is SVGIG (reference sequence). The CDR3 protein is CAWLSGPESAFF. CDR3 DNA sequence: TGTGCCTGGCTGTCTGGGCCAGAGTCAGCTTTCTTT.

This chain uses TRBV7-2 with TRBJ1-2; D gene ambiguous. This CDR3 has 14 amino acids. Trimming stripped 5 bases from V and 2 bases from J, with 12 bases between. Germline V gives CDR1 SGHTA, CDR2 FQGNSA. The CDR3 DNA follows: TGTGCCAGCAGCCGGGAACGCCTAAACTATGGCTACACCTTC. Translating it yields CASSRERLNYGYTF.

The chain carries TRBV9 and TRBJ2-2; 10 bases are a match to TRBD2. J gave up 3 bases and V 2 bases, and 4 bases lay outside the gene matches. This CDR3 spans 16 amino acids. Germline-derived CDR1 and CDR2 are SGDLS and YYNGEE. CDR3 DNA: TGTGCCAGCAGCGTCCTCCTAGCGGGAGACACCGGGGAGCTGTTTTTT. Protein product: CASSVLLAGDTGELFF. The variable domain in full, with the rest retrieved from reference TRBV9 and TRBJ2-2, is DSGVTQTPKHLITATGQRVTLRCSPRSGDLSVYWYQQSLDQGLQFLIQYYNGEERAKGNILERFSAQQFPDLHSELNLSSLELGDSALYFCASSVLLAGDTGELFFGEGSRLTVL.

The J gene is TRBJ2-7, the V gene TRBV7-2, with a possible D match to TRBD2 (6 bases). Trimming took 5 bases from V and 1 from J, leaving 15 bases between them. The CDR3 consists of 15 residues. Germline CDR1 and CDR2: SGHTA and FQGNSA. The CDR3 region has the DNA TGTGCCAGCAGCCCCGCCGGGAGTCCTTCCTACGAGCAGTACTTC. Its translation: CASSPAGSPSYEQYF. Full variable domain (rest looked up from reference TRBV7-2 and TRBJ2-7): GAGVSQSPSNKVTEKGKDVELRCDPISGHTALYWYRQSLGQGLEFLIYFQGNSAPDKSGLPSDRFSAERTGGSVSTLTIQRTQQEDSAVYLCASSPAGSPSYEQYFGPGTRLTVT.

The chain combines TRBV30 with TRBJ2-1, with D tentatively TRBD1 (6 bases). V dropped 4 bases and J dropped 4 bases, with 14 bases sitting between them. The V gene's germline CDR1 is GTSNPN and CDR2 SVGIG (reference sequence). This CDR3 region has 14 residues. CDR3 sequence (DNA): TGTGCCTGGATAGGGCAGGGGCTTTACAATGAGCAGTTCTTC. This encodes CAWIGQGLYNEQFF.

This chain connects TRBV5-6 to TRBJ2-5; 10 bases match TRBD1. V lost 4 bases and J lost 3; bases outside the gene matches: 9. The CDR3 consists of 16 residues. Germline V gene lookup returns CDR1 SGHDT and CDR2 YYEEEE. CDR3 amino acids: CASSHVTGTGEETQYF. CDR3 DNA: TGTGCCAGCAGCCATGTTACCGGGACAGGGGAAGAGACCCAGTACTTC.

The chain links TRBV6-6 to TRBJ1-2; TRBD1 matches at 9 bases. The germline V gene has CDR1 MNHNY and CDR2 SVGAGI (reference sequence). Germline trimming cut 8 bases from V and 4 bases from J; bases unmatched to any gene: 14. The CDR3 is 16 amino acids. The CDR3 DNA follows: TGTGCCAGCCGGGGGATGGACAGGGGCCAGTTCTATGGCTACACCTTC. Residues: CASRGMDRGQFYGYTF.

The J gene is TRBJ2-7, the V gene TRBV2, with 10 bases aligning to TRBD1. J lost 4 bases, V lost 4 bases, and 1 base had no gene match. Per the germline V gene, CDR1 is SNHLY and CDR2 is FYNNEI. The CDR3 has 13 amino acids. This CDR3 is CASSGDRGYEQYF. DNA for the CDR3: TGTGCCAGCAGTGGGGACAGGGGTTACGAGCAGTACTTC.

This clone was seen a handful of times. V usage is TRBV6-1 and J usage is TRBJ2-7, with D tentatively TRBD2 (5 bases). The CDR3 loop spans 14 amino acids. From germline, CDR1 is MNHNS and CDR2 SASEGT. V gave up 7 bases and J gave up 2 bases, with 15 bases separating them. CDR3 amino acids: CASTSGRGTYEQYF. CDR3 in DNA: TGTGCCAGCACGTCCGGACGGGGAACCTACGAGCAGTACTTC.

The chain uses TRBV7-6 and TRBJ2-7, with TRBD2 matching over 8 bases. There are 14 residues in the CDR3. J gave up 5 bases and V 5 bases, and 8 bases lay outside the gene matches. CDR1 and CDR2 (germline): SGHVS, FNYEAQ. The CDR3 DNA reads TGTGCCAGCAGCCTGTACGGGACTAGAGACGAGCAGTACTTC. Translated: CASSLYGTRDEQYF.

This clone was counted only a few times. In DNA form, the CDR3 reads TGTGCCAGCAGCGTAGAGGGGGATCCCTCCTACGAGCAGTACTTC. Encoded protein: CASSVEGDPSYEQYF. The J gene is TRBJ2-7, the V gene TRBV9; weak D call: TRBD1 (6 bases). The CDR3 loop spans 15 amino acids. Germline V gene lookup returns CDR1 SGDLS and CDR2 YYNGEE. Trimming removed 0 bases from V and 0 bases from J, with 10 bases in between.

The rearrangement links TRBV7-9 to TRBJ2-5; TRBD1 is a possible D gene (6 bases). The CDR3 is 15 residues long. The germline V gene has CDR1 SEHNR and CDR2 FQNEAQ (reference sequence). V lost 1 base and J 5 bases, leaving 14 bases between the germline ends. CDR3 region: CASSLGQGIAETQYF. CDR3 in DNA: TGTGCCAGCAGCTTAGGGCAGGGGATCGCGGAGACCCAGTACTTC.

A few counts support this clone. V and J are TRBV18 and TRBJ2-1, with no clear D. The germline V gene has CDR1 KGHSH and CDR2 LQKENI. The CDR3 has 13 amino acids. V was cut by 5 bases and J by 6 bases, with 11 bases left in between. The CDR3 DNA reads as TGTGCCAGCTCAATGGATAGCCCCAATGAGCAGTTCTTC. Its protein is CASSMDSPNEQFF. Together with reference TRBV18 and TRBJ2-1, the CDR3 gives the full variable domain: NAGVMQNPRHLVRRRGQEARLRCSPMKGHSHVYWYRQLPEEGLKFMVYLQKENIIDESGMPKERFSAEFPKEGPSILRIQQVVRGDSAAYFCASSMDSPNEQFFGPGTRLTVL.

This rearrangement joins TRBV2 to TRBJ1-5; tentatively, D is TRBD1 (6 bases). The germline V and J ends were trimmed by 7 bases and 9 bases, with 16 bases remaining between them. Germline values: CDR1 SNHLY, CDR2 FYNNEI. The CDR3 loop spans 13 amino acids. The CDR3 loop is CASTEQGPGPQHF. CDR3 nucleotides: TGTGCCAGCACCGAACAGGGACCAGGGCCCCAGCATTTT.

The chain employs TRBV19 and TRBJ2-3, with no clear D. The V gene lost 2 bases and the J gene lost 5 bases, with 8 bases spanning the gap. Germline CDR1 and CDR2: LNHDA and SQIVND (reference sequence). There are 13 residues in the CDR3. The CDR3: CASSITFGDTQYF. The DNA for the CDR3 is TGTGCCAGTAGTATAACTTTTGGAGATACGCAGTATTTT.

This clone was detected once. The rearrangement links TRBV27 to TRBJ1-3, with 8 nucleotides matching TRBD1. V trimming: 3 bases; J trimming: 0 bases; junction bases outside the gene matches: 1. The CDR3 has 15 amino acids. The germline V gene has CDR1 MNHEY and CDR2 SMNVEV (reference sequence). The CDR3 sequence: CASSFTGGSGNTIYF. The DNA of the CDR3 is TGTGCCAGCAGTTTTACAGGGGGCTCTGGAAACACCATATATTTT.

The chain has TRBV4-3 and TRBJ2-1; the match to TRBD2 covers 9 bases. The CDR3 runs to 18 residues. The germline gives CDR1 LGHNA, CDR2 YSLEER. V lost 0 bases to trimming and J lost 6 bases; unmatched junction nucleotides: 12. CDR3 nucleotide sequence: TGCGCCAGCAGCCAAGAGACCCCCCTTGCGGGAGGGCCCAATGAGCAGTTCTTC. Its translation: CASSQETPLAGGPNEQFF.